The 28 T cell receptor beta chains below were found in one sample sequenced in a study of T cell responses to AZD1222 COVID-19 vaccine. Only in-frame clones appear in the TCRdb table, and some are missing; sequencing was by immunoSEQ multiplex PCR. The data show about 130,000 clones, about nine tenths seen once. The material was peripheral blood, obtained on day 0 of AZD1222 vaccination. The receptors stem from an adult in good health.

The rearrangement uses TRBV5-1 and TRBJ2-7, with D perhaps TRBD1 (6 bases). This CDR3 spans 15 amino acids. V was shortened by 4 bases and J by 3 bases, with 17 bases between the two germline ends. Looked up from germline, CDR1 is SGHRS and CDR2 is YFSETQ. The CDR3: CASSRTDRNFYEQYF. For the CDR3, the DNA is TGCGCCAGCAGCCGGACGGACAGAAACTTCTACGAGCAGTACTTC.

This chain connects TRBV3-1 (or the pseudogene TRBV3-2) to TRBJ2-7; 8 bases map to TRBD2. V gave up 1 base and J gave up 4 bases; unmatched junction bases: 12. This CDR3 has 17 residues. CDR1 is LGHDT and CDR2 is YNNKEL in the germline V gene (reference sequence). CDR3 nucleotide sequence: TGTGCCAGCAGCCAAGTACATACCGGGACTAGAAGGTACGAGCAGTACTTC. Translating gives CASSQVHTGTRRYEQYF.

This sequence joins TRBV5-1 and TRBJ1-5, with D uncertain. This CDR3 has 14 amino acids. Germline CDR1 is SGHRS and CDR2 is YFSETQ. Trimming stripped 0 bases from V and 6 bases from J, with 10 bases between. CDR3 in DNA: TGCGCCAGCAGCTTGGGGGGAGGAGGTCAGCCCCAGCATTTT. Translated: CASSLGGGGQPQHF.

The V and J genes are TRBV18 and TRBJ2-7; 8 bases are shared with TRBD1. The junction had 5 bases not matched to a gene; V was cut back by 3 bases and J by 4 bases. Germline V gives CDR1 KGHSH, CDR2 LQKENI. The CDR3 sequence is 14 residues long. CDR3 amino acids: CASSPGQASYEQYF. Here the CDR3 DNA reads TGTGCCAGCTCACCGGGACAGGCCTCGTACGAGCAGTACTTC.

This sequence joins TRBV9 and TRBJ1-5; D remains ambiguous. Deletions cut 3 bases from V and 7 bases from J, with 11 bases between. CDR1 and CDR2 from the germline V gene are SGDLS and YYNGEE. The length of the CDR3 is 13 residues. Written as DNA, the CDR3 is TGTGCCAGCAGCGACGGTCTCAAGCAGCCCCAGCATTTT. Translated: CASSDGLKQPQHF.

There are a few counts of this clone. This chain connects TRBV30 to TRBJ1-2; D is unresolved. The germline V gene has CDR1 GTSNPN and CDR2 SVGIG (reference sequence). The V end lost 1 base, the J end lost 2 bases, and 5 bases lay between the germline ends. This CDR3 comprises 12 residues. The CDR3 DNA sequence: TGTGCCTGGAGTGATGACAACTATGGCTACACCTTC. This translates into CAWSDDNYGYTF.

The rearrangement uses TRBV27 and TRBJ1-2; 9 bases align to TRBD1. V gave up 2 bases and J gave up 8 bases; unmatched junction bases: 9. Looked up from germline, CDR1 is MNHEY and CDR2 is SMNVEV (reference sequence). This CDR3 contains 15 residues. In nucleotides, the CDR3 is TGTGCCAGCAGTTTAAGGGACAGGGAGATTGGAGGCTACACCTTC. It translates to CASSLRDREIGGYTF.

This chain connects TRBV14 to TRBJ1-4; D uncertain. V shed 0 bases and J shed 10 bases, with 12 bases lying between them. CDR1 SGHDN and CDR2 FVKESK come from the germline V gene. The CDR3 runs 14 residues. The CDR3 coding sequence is TGTGCCAGCAGCCAAGATTTGGTCATTGGAAAACTGTTTTTT. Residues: CASSQDLVIGKLFF. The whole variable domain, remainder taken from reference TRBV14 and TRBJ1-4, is EAGVTQFPSHSVIEKGQTVTLRCDPISGHDNLYWYRRVMGKEIKFLLHFVKESKQDESGMPNNRFLAERTGGTYSTLKVQPAELEDSGVYFCASSQDLVIGKLFFGSGTQLSVL.

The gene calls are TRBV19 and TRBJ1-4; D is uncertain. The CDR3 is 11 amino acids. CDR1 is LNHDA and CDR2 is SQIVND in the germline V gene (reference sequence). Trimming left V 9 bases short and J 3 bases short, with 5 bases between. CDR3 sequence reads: CASRSNEKLFF. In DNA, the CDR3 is TGTGCCAGCCGTTCTAATGAAAAACTGTTTTTT.

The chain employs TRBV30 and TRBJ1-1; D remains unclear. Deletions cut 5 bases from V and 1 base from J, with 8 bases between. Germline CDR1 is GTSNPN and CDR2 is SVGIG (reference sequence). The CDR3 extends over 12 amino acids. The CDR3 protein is CAWAVSNTEAFF. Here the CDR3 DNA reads TGTGCCTGGGCGGTGTCGAACACTGAAGCTTTCTTT.

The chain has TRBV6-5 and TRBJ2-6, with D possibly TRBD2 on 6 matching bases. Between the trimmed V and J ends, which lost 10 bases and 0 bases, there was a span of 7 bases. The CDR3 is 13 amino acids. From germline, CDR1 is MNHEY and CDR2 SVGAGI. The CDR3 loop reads CAMGLSGANVLTF. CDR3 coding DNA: TGTGCCATGGGACTCTCTGGGGCCAACGTCCTGACTTTC.

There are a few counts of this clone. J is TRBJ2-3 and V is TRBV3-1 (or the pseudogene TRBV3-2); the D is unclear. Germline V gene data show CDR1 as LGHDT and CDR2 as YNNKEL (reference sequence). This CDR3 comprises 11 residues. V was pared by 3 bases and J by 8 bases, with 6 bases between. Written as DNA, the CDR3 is TGTGCCAGCAGCCATAGAACTACGCAGTATTTT. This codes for CASSHRTTQYF.

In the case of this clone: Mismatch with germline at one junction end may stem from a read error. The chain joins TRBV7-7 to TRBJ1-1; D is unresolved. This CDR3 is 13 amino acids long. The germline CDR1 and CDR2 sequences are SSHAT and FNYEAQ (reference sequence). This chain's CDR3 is CASSLKVNTEAFF. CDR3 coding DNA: TGTGCTAGCAGCTTAAAGGTGAACACTGAAGCTTTCTTT.

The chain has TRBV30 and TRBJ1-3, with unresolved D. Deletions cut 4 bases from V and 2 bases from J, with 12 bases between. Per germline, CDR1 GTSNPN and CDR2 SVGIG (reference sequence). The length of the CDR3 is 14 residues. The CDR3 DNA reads TGTGCCTGGAATTTAGGTGGTCCTGGAAACACCATATATTTT. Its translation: CAWNLGGPGNTIYF.

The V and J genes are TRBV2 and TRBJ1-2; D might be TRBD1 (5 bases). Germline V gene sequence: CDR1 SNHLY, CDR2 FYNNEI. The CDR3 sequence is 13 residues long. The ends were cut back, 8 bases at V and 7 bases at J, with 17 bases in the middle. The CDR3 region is CASGTREGSGYTF. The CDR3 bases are TGTGCCAGCGGGACCAGGGAGGGATCTGGCTACACCTTC.

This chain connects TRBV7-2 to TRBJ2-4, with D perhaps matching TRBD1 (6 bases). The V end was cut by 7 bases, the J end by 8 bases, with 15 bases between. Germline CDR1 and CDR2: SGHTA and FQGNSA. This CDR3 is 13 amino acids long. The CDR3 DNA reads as TGTGCCAGCAACACTCAGGGGCCGGACATTCAGTACTTC. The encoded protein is CASNTQGPDIQYF.

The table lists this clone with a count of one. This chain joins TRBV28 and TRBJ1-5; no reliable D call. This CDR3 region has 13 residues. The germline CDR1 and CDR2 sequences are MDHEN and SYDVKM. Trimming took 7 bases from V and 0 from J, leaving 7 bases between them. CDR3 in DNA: TGTGCCAGCACAAGTGCTAGCAATCAGCCCCAGCATTTT. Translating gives CASTSASNQPQHF.

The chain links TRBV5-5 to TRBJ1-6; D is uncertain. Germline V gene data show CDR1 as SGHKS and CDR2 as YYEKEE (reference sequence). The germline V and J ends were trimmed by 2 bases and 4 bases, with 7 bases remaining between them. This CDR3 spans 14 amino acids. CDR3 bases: TGTGCCAGCAGCTTCATTGGGTATAATTCACCCCTCCACTTT. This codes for CASSFIGYNSPLHF.

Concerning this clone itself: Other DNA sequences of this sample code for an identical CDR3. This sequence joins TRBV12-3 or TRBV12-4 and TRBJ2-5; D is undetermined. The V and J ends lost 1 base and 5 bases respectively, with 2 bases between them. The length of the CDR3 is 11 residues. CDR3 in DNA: TGTGCCAGCAGTTTAGGGGAGACCCAGTACTTC. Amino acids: CASSLGETQYF.

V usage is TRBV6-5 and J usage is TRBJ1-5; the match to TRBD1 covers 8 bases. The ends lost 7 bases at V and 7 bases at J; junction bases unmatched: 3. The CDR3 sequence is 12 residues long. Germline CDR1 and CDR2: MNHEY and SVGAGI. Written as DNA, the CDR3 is TGTGCCAGCACCACAGGGGGACAGCCCCAGCATTTT. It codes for CASTTGGQPQHF.

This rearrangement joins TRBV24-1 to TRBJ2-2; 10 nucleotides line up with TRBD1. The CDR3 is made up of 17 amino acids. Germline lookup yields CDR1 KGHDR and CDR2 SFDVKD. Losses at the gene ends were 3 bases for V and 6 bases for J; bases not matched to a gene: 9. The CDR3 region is CATSDTVGTGESGELFF. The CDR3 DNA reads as TGTGCCACCAGTGATACGGTTGGGACAGGGGAATCCGGGGAGCTGTTTTTT.

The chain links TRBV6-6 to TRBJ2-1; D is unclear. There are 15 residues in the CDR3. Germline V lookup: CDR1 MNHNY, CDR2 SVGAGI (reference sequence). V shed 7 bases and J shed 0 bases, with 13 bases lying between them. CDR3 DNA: TGTGCCAGCAAGACGGGTGCGGCCTCCTACAATGAGCAGTTCTTC. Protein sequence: CASKTGAASYNEQFF.

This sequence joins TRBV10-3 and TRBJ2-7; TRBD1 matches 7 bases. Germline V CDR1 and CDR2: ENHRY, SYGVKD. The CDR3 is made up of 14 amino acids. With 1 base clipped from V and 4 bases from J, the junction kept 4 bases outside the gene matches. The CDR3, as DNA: TGTGCCATCAGTGAGTGGCAGGGGGTTTACGAGCAGTACTTC. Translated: CAISEWQGVYEQYF.

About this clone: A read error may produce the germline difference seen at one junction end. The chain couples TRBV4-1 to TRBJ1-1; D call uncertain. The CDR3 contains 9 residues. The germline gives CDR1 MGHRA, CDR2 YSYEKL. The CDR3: CASSPPLVF. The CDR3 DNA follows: TGCGCCAGCAGCCCGCCGCTCGTCTTT.

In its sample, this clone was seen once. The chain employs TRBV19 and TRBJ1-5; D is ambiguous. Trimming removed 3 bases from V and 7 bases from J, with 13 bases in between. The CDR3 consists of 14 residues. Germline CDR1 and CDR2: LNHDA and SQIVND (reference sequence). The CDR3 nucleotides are TGTGCCAGTAGTATCGACAACGGCGGCCAGCCCCAGCATTTT. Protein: CASSIDNGGQPQHF.

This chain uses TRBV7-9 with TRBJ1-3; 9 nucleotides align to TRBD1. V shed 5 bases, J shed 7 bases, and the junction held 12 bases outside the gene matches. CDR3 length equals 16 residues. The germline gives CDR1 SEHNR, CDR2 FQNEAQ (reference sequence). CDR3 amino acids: CASSTPRSGQGNTIYF. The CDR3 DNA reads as TGTGCCAGCAGCACACCTCGATCGGGACAGGGCAACACCATATATTTT.

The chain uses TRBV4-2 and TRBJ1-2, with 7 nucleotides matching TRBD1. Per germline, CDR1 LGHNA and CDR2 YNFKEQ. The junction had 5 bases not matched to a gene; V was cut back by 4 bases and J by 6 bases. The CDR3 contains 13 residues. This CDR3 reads CASSRDRLDGYTF. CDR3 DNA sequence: TGTGCCAGCAGCCGGGACAGACTTGATGGCTACACCTTC.

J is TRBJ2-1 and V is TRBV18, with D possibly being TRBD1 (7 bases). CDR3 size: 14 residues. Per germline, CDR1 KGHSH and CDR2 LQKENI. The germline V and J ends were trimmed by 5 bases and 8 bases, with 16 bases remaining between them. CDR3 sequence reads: CASSNQGGTDEQFF. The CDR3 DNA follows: TGTGCCAGCTCAAATCAGGGGGGAACCGATGAGCAGTTCTTC.